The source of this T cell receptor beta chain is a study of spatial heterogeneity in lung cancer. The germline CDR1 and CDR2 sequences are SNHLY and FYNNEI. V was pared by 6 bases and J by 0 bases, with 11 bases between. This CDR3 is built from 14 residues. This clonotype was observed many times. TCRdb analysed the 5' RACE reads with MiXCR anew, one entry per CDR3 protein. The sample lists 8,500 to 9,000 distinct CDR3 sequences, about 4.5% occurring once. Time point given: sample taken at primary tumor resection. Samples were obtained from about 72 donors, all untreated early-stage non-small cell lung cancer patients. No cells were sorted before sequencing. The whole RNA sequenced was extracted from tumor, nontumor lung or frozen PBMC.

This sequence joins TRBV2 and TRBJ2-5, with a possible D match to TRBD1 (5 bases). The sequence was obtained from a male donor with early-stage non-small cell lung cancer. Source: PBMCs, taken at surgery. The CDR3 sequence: CASRETVNQETQYF. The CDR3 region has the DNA TGTGCCAGCAGGGAGACAGTCAACCAAGAGACCCAGTACTTC.